This is a list of T cell receptor beta chains from one sample in a study of blood T cell repertoires in COVID-19. Sequencing was performed with immunoSEQ multiplex PCR; in TCRdb, only in-frame clones are kept and a portion is missing. Of 300,000 or so clones in the sample, around 86% are singletons; the top ten hold roughly 10%. Sequenced: PBMCs or T cells enriched from blood (not recorded which). All receptors derive from a young woman who had recovered from COVID-19. CDR3s include the opening cysteine and the closing phenylalanine or tryptophan. A D gene is named only where the DNA matches it firmly. Clone size is given for some rows only: seen once, a few or many times, or a class if the clone is expanded.

>TRBJ1-3|TRBV14|.|.
CASSQLDRTGNTIYF
TGTGCCAGCAGCCAATTAGACAGGACTGGAAACACCATATATTTT
>TRBJ2-1|TRBV11-3|.|TRBD1
CASSSGTGNNEQFF
TGTGCCAGCAGCTCGGGGACAGGAAACAATGAGCAGTTCTTC
>TRBJ2-7|TRBV6-1|.|TRBD2
CASSASTGTSNAYEQYF
TGTGCCAGCAGTGCGTCCACCGGGACTAGCAACGCCTACGAGCAGTACTTC
>TRBJ2-7|TRBV10-3|.|TRBD1
CATLNRGPFTPGQTYEQYF
TGTGCCACTCTAAACAGGGGCCCGTTCACTCCGGGACAAACCTACGAGCAGTACTTC
>TRBJ1-2|TRBV5-1|.|.
CASSLSGGRGYGYTF
TGCGCCAGCAGCTTGTCCGGGGGGCGCGGCTATGGCTACACCTTC
>TRBJ2-1|TRBV11-2|.|TRBD2
CASSFRAGVTSYNEQFF
TGTGCCAGCAGCTTTAGGGCGGGAGTCACCTCCTACAATGAGCAGTTCTTC
>TRBJ1-2|TRBV27|.|.
CASSFAGVGNYGYTF
TGTGCCAGCAGTTTCGCCGGGGTCGGTAACTATGGCTACACCTTC
>TRBJ2-3|TRBV28|.|.
CASSFRPWQGTDTQYF
TGTGCCAGCAGTTTTCGGCCGTGGCAGGGTACAGATACGCAGTATTTT
>TRBJ1-2|TRBV7-6|.|.
CASSYAAGSLQGYTF
TGTGCCAGCAGCTACGCGGCAGGGTCCCTCCAGGGCTACACCTTC
>TRBJ1-1|TRBV6-6|.|.
CASSATGNTEAFF
TGTGCCAGCAGTGCCACAGGGAACACTGAAGCTTTCTTT
>TRBJ2-1|TRBV7-9|.|TRBD2
CASSLTSGVSEQFF
TGTGCCAGCAGCCTCACTAGCGGGGTCTCTGAGCAGTTCTTC
>TRBJ1-1|TRBV5-1|.|.
CASSFLQGLDTEAFF
TGCGCCAGCAGTTTCCTACAGGGACTAGACACTGAAGCTTTCTTT
>TRBJ2-7|TRBV2|.|TRBD1
CASRFGTGAGEQYF
TGTGCCAGCAGATTCGGGACAGGGGCCGGCGAGCAGTACTTC
>TRBJ1-3|TRBV28|once|.
CASSPPTGPAGNTIYF
TGTGCCAGCAGCCCCCCGACAGGTCCTGCTGGAAACACCATATATTTT
>TRBJ2-2|TRBV4-1|.|.
CASSQVWDSYTGELFF
TGCGCCAGCAGCCAAGTCTGGGACTCGTACACCGGGGAGCTGTTTTTT
>TRBJ2-7|TRBV24-1|.|TRBD1
CATSVGQGAYYEQYF
TGTGCCACCAGTGTCGGACAGGGGGCGTACTACGAGCAGTACTTC
>TRBJ2-1|TRBV19|.|TRBD1
CASSFPRDSEQFF
TGTGCCAGTAGTTTCCCCAGGGACAGCGAGCAGTTCTTC
>TRBJ1-4|TRBV5-1|once|.
CASSLGGRGRSEKLFF
TGCGCCAGCAGCTTGGGTGGCCGAGGCAGATCTGAAAAACTGTTTTTT
>TRBJ2-1|TRBV7-9|few|TRBD2
CASSFPSGGANNEQFF
TGTGCCAGCAGCTTTCCTAGCGGGGGGGCTAACAATGAGCAGTTCTTC
>TRBJ1-6|TRBV6-4|.|TRBD1
CASSEPQGESPLHF
TGTGCCAGCAGTGAGCCCCAGGGGGAGTCACCCCTCCACTTT
>TRBJ2-1|TRBV28|.|TRBD1
CASSLSDRGINEQFF
TGTGCCAGCAGTTTATCGGACAGGGGTATCAATGAGCAGTTCTTC
>TRBJ2-3|TRBV4-2|.|.
CASSPGSADTQYF
TGTGCCAGCAGCCCCGGGTCTGCAGATACGCAGTATTTT
>TRBJ1-2|TRBV18|.|.
CASSPAQGLGYTF
TGTGCCAGCTCACCAGCCCAGGGGCTTGGCTACACCTTC
>TRBJ1-4|TRBV5-1|.|.
CASSLAEEGGNEKLFF
TGCGCCAGCAGCTTGGCCGAGGAAGGGGGTAATGAAAAACTGTTTTTT